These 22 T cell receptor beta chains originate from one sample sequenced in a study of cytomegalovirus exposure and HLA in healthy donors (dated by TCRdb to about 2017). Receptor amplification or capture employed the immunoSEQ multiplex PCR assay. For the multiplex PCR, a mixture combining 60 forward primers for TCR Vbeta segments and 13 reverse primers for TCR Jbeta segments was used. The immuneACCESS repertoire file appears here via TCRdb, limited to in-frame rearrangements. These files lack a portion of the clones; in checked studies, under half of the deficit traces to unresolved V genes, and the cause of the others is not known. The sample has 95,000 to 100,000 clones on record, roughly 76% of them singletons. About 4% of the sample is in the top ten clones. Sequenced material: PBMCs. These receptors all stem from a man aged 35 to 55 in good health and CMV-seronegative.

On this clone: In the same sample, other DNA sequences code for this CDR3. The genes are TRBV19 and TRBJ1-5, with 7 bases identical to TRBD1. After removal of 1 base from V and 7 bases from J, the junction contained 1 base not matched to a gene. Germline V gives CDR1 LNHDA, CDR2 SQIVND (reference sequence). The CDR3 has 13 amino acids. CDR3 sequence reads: CASSIAGGQPQHF. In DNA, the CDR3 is TGTGCCAGTAGTATAGCAGGGGGACAGCCCCAGCATTTT. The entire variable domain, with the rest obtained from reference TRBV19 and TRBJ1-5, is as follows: DGGITQSPKYLFRKEGQNVTLSCEQNLNHDAMYWYRQDPGQGLRLIYYSQIVNDFQKGDIAEGYSVSREKKESFPLTVTSAQKNPTAFYLCASSIAGGQPQHFGDGTRLSIL.

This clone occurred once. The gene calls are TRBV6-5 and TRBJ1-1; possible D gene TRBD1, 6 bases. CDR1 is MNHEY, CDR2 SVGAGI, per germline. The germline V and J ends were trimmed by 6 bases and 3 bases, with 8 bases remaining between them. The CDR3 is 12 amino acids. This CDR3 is CASRGQHTEAFF. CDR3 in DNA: TGTGCCAGCAGGGGACAACACACTGAAGCTTTCTTT.

The CDR3 here is CASSNQREREYQETQYF. Here the CDR3 DNA reads TGTGCCAGCAGTAACCAGCGGGAGAGGGAATACCAAGAGACCCAGTACTTC. This sequence joins TRBV2 and TRBJ2-5, with TRBD2 matching over 8 bases. Germline loops: CDR1 SNHLY, CDR2 FYNNEI. The CDR3 has 17 residues. Trimming cost V 5 bases and J 0 bases; bases outside gene matches: 11.

CDR3 nucleotides: TGTGCCAGCAGCTTATACACCAACTATGGCTACACCTTC. Amino acids: CASSLYTNYGYTF. The chain is built from TRBV7-8 and TRBJ1-2; D gene unclear. Trimming took 2 bases from V and 2 from J, leaving 6 bases between them. In germline, CDR1 is SGHVS, CDR2 FQNEAQ. This CDR3 has 13 residues.

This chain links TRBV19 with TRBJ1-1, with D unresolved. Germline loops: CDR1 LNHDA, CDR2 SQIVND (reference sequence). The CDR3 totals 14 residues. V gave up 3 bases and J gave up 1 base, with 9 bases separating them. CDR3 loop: CASSMWAGNTEAFF. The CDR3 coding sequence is TGTGCCAGTAGTATGTGGGCAGGGAACACTGAAGCTTTCTTT.

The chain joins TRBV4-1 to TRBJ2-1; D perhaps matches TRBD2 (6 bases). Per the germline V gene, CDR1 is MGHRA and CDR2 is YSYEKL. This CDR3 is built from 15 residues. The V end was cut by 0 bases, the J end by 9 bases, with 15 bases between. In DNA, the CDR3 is TGCGCCAGCAGCCAAGACGACAGCCTGCGGGGTGAGCAGTTCTTC. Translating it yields CASSQDDSLRGEQFF.

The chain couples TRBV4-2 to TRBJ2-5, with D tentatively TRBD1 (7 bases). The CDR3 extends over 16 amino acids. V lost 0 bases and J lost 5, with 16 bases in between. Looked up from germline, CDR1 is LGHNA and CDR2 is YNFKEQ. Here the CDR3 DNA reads TGTGCCAGCAGCCAAGAGCGGGAAGGGGGCGGGGAGACCCAGTACTTC. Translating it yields CASSQEREGGGETQYF.

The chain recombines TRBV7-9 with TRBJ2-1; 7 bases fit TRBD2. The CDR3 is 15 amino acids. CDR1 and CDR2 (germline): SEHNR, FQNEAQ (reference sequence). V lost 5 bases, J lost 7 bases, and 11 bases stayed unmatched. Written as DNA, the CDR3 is TGTGCCAGCAGCCCTTGGGAGCGGGGTTGGAATGAGCAGTTCTTC. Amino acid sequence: CASSPWERGWNEQFF.

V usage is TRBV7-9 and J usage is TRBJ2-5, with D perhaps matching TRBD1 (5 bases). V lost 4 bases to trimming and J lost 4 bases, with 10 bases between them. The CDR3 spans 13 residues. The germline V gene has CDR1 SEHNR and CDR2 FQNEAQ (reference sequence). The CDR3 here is CASSSTVGETQYF. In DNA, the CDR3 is TGTGCCAGCAGCTCGACAGTGGGAGAGACCCAGTACTTC.

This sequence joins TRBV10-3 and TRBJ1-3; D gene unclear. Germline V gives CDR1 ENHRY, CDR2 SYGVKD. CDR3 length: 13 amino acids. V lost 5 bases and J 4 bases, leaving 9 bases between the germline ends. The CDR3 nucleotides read TGTGCCATCAGTCGGGGTACAGGAAACACCATATATTTT. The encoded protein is CAISRGTGNTIYF.

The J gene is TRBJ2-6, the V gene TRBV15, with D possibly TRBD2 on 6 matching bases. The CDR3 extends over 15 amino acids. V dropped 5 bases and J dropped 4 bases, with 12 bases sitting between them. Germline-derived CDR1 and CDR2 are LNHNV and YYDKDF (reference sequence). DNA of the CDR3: TGTGCCACCAGCGCGGGGACTGGAGGGGCCAACGTCCTGACTTTC. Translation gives CATSAGTGGANVLTF. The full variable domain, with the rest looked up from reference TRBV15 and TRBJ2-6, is DAMVIQNPRYQVTQFGKPVTLSCSQTLNHNVMYWYQQKSSQAPKLLFHYYDKDFNNEADTPDNFQSRRPNTSFCFLDIRSPGLGDTAMYLCATSAGTGGANVLTFGAGSRLTVL.

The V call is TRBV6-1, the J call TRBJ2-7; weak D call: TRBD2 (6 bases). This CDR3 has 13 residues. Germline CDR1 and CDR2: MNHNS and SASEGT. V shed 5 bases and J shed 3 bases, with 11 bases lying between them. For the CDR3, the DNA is TGTGCCAGCAGTCGGGAGTTGTACTACGAGCAGTACGTC. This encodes CASSRELYYEQYV.

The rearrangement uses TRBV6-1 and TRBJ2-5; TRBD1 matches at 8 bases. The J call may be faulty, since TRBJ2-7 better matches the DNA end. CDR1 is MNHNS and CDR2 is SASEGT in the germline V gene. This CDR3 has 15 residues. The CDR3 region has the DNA TGTGCCAGCAGTCAACCGGGACAGGAATCCTACGAGCAGTACTTC. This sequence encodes CASSQPGQESYEQYF.

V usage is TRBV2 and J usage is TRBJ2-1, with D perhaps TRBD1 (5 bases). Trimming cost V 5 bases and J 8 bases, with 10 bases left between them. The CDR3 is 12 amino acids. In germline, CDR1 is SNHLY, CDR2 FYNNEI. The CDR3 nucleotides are TGTGCCAGCAGTCCCAGGGCGGATGAGCAGTTCTTC. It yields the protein CASSPRADEQFF.

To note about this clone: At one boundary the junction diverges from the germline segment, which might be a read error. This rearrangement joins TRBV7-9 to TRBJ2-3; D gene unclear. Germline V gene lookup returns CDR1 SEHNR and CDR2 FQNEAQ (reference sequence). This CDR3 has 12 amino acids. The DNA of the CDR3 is TGTTCCAGCAGTCCCCTCACAGATACGCAGTATTTT. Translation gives CSSSPLTDTQYF.

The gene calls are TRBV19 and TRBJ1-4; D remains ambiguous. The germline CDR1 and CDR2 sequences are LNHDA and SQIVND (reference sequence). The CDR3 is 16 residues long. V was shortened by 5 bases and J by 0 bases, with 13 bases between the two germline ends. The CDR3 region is CASSSHPSATNEKLFF. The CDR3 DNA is TGTGCCAGTAGTTCGCATCCTTCAGCAACTAATGAAAAACTGTTTTTT.

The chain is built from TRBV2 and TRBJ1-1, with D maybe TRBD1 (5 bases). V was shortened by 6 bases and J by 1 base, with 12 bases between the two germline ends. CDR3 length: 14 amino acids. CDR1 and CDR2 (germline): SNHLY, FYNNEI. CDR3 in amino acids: CASRPRAGNTEAFF. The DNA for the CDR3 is TGTGCCAGCAGACCCAGGGCTGGGAACACTGAAGCTTTCTTT.

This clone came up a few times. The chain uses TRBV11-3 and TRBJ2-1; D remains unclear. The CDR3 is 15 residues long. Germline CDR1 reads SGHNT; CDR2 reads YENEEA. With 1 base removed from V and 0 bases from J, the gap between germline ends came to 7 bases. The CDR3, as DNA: TGTGCCAGCAGCTTAGGCCTTAGCTCCTACAATGAGCAGTTCTTC. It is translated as CASSLGLSSYNEQFF.

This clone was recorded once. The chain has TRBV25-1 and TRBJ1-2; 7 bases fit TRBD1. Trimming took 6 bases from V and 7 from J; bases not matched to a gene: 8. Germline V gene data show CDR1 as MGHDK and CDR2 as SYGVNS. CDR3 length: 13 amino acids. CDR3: CASRSDRAVGYTF. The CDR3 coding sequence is TGTGCCAGCAGGTCTGACAGGGCGGTTGGCTACACCTTC.

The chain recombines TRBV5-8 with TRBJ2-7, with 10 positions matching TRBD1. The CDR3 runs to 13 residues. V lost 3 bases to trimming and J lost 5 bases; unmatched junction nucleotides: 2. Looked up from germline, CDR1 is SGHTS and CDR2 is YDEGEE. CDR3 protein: CASSWDRGHEQYF. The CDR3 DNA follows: TGTGCCAGCAGCTGGGACAGGGGTCACGAGCAGTACTTC.

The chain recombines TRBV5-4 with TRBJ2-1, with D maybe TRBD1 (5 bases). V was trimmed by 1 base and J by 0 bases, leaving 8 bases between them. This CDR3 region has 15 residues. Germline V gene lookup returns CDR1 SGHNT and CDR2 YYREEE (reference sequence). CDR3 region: CASSLWGYSYNEQFF. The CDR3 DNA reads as TGTGCCAGCAGCTTGTGGGGCTACTCCTACAATGAGCAGTTCTTC.

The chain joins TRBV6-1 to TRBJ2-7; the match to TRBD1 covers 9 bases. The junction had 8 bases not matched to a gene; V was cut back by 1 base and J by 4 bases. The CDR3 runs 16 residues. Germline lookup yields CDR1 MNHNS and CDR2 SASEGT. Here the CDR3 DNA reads TGTGCCAGCAGTGAAGTACTTCTAGGACAGGGGTACGAGCAGTACTTC. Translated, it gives CASSEVLLGQGYEQYF.